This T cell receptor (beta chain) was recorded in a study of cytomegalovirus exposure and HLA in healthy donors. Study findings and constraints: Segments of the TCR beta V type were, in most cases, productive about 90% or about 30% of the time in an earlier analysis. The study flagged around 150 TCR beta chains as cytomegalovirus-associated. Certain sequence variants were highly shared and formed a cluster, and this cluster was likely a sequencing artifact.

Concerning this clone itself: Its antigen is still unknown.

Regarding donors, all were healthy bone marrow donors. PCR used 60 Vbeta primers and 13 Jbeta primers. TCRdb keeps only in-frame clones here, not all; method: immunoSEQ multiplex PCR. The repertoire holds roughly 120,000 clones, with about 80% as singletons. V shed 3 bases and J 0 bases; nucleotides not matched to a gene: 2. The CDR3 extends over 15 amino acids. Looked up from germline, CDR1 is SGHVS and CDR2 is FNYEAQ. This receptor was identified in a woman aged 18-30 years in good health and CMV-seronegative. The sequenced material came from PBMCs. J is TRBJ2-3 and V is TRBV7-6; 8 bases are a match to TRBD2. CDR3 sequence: CASSFGGVSTDTQYF. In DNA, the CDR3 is TGTGCCAGCAGCTTCGGGGGGGTCAGCACAGATACGCAGTATTTT.